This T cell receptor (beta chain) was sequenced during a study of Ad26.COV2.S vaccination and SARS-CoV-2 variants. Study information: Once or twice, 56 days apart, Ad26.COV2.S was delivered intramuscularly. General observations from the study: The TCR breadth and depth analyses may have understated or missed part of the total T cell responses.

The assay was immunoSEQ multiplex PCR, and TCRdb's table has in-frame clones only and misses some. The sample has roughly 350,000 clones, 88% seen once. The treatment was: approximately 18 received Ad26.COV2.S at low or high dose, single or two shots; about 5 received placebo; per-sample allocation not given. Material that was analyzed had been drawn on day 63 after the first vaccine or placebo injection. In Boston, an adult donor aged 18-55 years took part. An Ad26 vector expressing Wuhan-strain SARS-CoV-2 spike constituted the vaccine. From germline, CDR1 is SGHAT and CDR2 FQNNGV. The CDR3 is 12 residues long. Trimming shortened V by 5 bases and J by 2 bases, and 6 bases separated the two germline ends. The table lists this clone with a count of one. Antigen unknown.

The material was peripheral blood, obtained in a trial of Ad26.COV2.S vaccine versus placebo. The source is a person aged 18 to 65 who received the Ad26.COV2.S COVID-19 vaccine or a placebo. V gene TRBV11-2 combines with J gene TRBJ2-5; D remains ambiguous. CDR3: CASSLMQETQYF. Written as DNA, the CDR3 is TGTGCCAGCAGCCTGATGCAAGAGACCCAGTACTTC.